Here is one T cell receptor beta chain with its context. Its matching antigen is unknown. The germline CDR1 and CDR2 sequences are SNHLY and FYNNEI. V was pared by 11 bases and J by 6 bases, with 13 bases between. The CDR3 is 11 amino acids. The table came from immunoSEQ multiplex PCR; TCRdb's copy has only in-frame clones and leaves some out. The data contain 56,000 or so clones, approximately 81% of them singletons. The sample is drawn from a study of PD-1 blockade in mismatch repair-deficient tumors. Background on the study: All were previously treated, progressing patients with 12 mismatch repair-deficient cancer types. Broader study findings: After pembrolizumab, tumor-resident clones rose rapidly, then generally contracted before radiologic responses.

Every patient had mismatch repair deficiency by PCR or immunohistochemistry. TCRs were sequenced from three patients responding to pembrolizumab. The rearrangement uses TRBV2 and TRBJ1-1; D possibly corresponds to TRBD1 (5 bases). The clonotype was recovered from an adult with mismatch repair-deficient cancer. The sample consisted of peripheral blood, taken approximately 20 weeks after starting pembrolizumab. CDR3 coding DNA: TGTGCCGGCCGGCAGGGATCTGAAGCTTTCTTT. This encodes CAGRQGSEAFF.